Listed here is a single T cell receptor beta chain. This sample is part of a study of CD8 T cells in Susac syndrome. V shed 7 bases and J 3 bases; nucleotides not matched to a gene: 7. The germline V gene encodes CDR1 SQVTM and CDR2 ANQGSEA. The CDR3 spans 13 residues. The RNA input was about 0.5 to 1 ug, and it was reverse transcribed with random hexamers. Coverage of TCR beta CDR3 amplification by immunoSEQ multiplex PCR extended to 54 Vbeta and 13 Jbeta. Each CDR3 protein gets one entry after TCRdb re-called the immunoSEQ multiplex PCR reads with MiXCR. The data contain around 200,000 distinct CDR3 sequences, 85% to 95% of them singletons. The T cells that were sequenced for TCR beta were CD8+ and CD4+ cells from blood.

The TCR was taken from a human donor with multiple sclerosis. Sample: CD4+ T cells from PBMCs. The chain has TRBV29-1 and TRBJ1-1; 8 bases fit TRBD1. In nucleotides, the CDR3 is TGCAGCGCCGCGACAGGGGTTGACACTGAAGCTTTCTTT. Translating gives CSAATGVDTEAFF.